This T cell receptor (beta chain) was observed in a study of shared T cell receptors in the human thymus. The table came from immunoSEQ multiplex PCR; TCRdb's copy has only in-frame clones and leaves some out. The sample shows approximately 760,000 clones, 70% to 90% of them seen only once. In germline, CDR1 is SEHNR, CDR2 FQNEAQ (reference sequence). The CDR3 runs 14 residues. The ends were cut back, 3 bases at V and 1 base at J, with 7 bases in the middle. The sample also formed part of further work on human thymus T cells. From that report: Infants, healthy and Finnish, who were having corrective surgery for congenital heart defects served as donors. Thymus was obtained from resections taken during corrective heart surgery. Related work showed strongly overlapping thymic repertoires across unrelated individuals.

The sample was thymocytes. This TCR was sampled from a girl younger than two with a congenital heart defect. V and J are TRBV7-9 and TRBJ1-3; no definite D call. Written as DNA, the CDR3 is TGTGCCAGCAGCTTCCGTCCTTCTGGAAACACCATATATTTT. Amino acids: CASSFRPSGNTIYF.